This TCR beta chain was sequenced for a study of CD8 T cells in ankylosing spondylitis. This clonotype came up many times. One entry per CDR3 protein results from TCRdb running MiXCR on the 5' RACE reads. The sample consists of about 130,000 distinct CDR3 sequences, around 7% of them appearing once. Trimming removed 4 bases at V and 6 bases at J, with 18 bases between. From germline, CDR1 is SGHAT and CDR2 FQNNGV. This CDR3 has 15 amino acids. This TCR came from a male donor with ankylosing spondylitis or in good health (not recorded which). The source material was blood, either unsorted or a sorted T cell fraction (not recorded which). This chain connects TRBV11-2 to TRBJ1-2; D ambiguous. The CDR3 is CASSSYNLNEDGYTF. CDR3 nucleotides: TGTGCCAGCAGCTCTTACAACCTGAACGAGGATGGCTACACCTTC.